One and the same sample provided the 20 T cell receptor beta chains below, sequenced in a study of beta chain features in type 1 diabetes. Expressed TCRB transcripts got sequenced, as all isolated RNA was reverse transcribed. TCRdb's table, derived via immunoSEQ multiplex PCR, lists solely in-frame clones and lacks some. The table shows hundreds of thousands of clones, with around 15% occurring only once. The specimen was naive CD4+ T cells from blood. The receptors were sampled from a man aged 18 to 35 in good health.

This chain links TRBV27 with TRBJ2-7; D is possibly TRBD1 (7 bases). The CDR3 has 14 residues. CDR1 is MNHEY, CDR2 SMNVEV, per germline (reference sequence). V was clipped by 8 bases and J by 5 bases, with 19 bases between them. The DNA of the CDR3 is TGTGCCAGCGGCGGGATGAAGGGGGCCCACGAGCAGTACTTC. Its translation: CASGGMKGAHEQYF.

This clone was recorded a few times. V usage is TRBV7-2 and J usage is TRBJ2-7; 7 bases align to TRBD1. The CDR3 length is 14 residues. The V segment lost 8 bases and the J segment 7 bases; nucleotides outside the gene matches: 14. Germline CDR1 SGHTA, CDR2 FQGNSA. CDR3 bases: TGTGCCAGCGGGATGGGACAGAGGACTGAGGAGCAGTACTTC. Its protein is CASGMGQRTEEQYF.

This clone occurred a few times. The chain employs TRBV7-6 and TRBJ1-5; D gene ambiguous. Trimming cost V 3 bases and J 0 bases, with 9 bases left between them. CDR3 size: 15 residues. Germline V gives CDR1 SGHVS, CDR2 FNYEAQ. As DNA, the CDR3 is TGTGCCAGCAGCTTGATCTCGAATAGCAATCAGCCCCAGCATTTT. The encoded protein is CASSLISNSNQPQHF.

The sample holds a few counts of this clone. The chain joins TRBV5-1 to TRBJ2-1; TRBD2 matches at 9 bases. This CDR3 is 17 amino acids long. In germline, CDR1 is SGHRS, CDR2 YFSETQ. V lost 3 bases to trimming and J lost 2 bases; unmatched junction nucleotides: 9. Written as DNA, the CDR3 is TGCGCCAGCAGCTCGACCCTAGGACTAGCGACCTACAATGAGCAGTTCTTC. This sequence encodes CASSSTLGLATYNEQFF.

The CDR3 region is CASSPAGFRGPYGYTF. As DNA, the CDR3 is TGTGCCAGCAGCCCCGCCGGCTTCAGGGGTCCCTATGGCTACACCTTC. The chain is built from TRBV7-3 and TRBJ1-2; perhaps TRBD1 as D (6 bases). The length of the CDR3 is 16 residues. Looked up from germline, CDR1 is SGHTA and CDR2 is FQGTGA. Trimming stripped 5 bases from V and 4 bases from J, with 20 bases between.

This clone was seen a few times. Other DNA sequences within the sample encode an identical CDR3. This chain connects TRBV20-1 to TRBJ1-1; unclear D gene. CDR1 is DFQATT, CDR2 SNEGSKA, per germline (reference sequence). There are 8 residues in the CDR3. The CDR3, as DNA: TGCAGCGCGTCTGAAGCTTTCTTT. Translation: CSASEAFF.

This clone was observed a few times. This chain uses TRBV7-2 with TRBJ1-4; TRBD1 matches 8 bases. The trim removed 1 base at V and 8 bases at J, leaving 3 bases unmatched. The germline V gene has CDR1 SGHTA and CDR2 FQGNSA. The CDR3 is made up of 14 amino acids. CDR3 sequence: CASSLGRGREKLFF. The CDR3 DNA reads TGTGCCAGCAGCTTAGGCAGGGGGCGAGAAAAACTGTTTTTT.

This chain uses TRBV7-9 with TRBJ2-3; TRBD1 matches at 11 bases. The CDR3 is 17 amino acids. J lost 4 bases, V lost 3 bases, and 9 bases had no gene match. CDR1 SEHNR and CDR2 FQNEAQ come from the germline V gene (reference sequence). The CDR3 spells CASSFVGTGGIADTQYF. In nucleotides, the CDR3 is TGTGCCAGCAGCTTCGTTGGGACAGGGGGAATAGCAGATACGCAGTATTTT.

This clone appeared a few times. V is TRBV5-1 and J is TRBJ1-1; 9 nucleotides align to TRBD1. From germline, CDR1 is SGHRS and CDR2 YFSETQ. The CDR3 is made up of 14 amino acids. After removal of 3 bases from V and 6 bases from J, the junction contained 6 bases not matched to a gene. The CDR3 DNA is TGCGCCAGCAGCTCGGGACAGGGCGTACCTGAAGCTTTCTTT. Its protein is CASSSGQGVPEAFF.

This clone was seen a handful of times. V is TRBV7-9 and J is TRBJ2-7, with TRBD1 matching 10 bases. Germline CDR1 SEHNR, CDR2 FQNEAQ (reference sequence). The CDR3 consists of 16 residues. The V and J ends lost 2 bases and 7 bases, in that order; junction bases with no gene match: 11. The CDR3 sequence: CASSLRLRQGAEEQYF. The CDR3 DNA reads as TGTGCCAGCAGCTTACGCTTGAGACAGGGGGCTGAAGAGCAGTACTTC.

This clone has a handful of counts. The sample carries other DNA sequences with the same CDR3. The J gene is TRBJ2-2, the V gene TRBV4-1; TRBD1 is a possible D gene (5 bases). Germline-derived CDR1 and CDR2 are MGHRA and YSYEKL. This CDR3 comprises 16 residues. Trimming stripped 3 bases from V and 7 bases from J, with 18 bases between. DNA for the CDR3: TGCGCCAGCAGCCATGGACCGATCGGGCAGGGCGGGGAGCTGTTTTTT. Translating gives CASSHGPIGQGGELFF.

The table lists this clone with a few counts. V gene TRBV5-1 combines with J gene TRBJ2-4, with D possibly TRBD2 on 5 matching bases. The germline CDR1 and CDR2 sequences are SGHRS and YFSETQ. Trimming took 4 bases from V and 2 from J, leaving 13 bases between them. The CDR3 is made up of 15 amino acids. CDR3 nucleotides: TGCGCCAGCAGCATTGGAAGAGGGACCAAAAACATTCAGTACTTC. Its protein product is CASSIGRGTKNIQYF. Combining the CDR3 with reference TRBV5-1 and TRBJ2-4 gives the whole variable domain KAGVTQTPRYLIKTRGQQVTLSCSPISGHRSVSWYQQTPGQGLQFLFEYFSETQRNKGNFPGRFSGRQFSNSRSEMNVSTLELGDSALYLCASSIGRGTKNIQYFGAGTRLSVL.

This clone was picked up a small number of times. The CDR3 DNA follows: TGTGCCAGCAGCTTCAGGGGGGGGAACACTGAAGCTTTCTTT. It is translated as CASSFRGGNTEAFF. V is TRBV5-8 and J is TRBJ1-1; 7 bases are a match to TRBD1. The CDR3 covers 14 residues. Germline V gene sequence: CDR1 SGHTS, CDR2 YDEGEE. The ends lost 2 bases at V and 1 base at J; junction bases unmatched: 2.

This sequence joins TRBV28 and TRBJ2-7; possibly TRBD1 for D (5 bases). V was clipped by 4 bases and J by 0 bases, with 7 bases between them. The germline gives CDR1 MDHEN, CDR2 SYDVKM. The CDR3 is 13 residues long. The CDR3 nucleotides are TGTGCCAGCAGTTGGACAAGCTCCTACGAGCAGTACTTC. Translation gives CASSWTSSYEQYF.

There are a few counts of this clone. The CDR3 DNA follows: TGTGCCAGCAGCCGAGCTAGCGGGGGGAACACCGGGGAGCTGTTTTTT. This codes for CASSRASGGNTGELFF. J is TRBJ2-2 and V is TRBV7-2, with 10 bases aligning to TRBD2. The junction had 4 bases not matched to a gene; V was cut back by 5 bases and J by 1 base. Germline V lookup: CDR1 SGHTA, CDR2 FQGNSA. The CDR3 loop spans 16 amino acids.

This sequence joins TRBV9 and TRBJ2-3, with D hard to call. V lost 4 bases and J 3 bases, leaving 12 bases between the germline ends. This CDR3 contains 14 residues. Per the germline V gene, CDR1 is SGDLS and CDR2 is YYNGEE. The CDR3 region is CASSSPTPTDTQYF. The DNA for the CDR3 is TGTGCCAGCAGCTCCCCGACACCTACAGATACGCAGTATTTT.

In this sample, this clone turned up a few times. In DNA, the CDR3 is TGTGCCAGCACCCTTTTGGGGGCCAACGTCCTGACTTTC. Amino acids: CASTLLGANVLTF. The chain joins TRBV28 to TRBJ2-6; D not certain. Deletions cut 7 bases from V and 4 bases from J, with 8 bases between. This CDR3 contains 13 residues. Germline V gene lookup returns CDR1 MDHEN and CDR2 SYDVKM.

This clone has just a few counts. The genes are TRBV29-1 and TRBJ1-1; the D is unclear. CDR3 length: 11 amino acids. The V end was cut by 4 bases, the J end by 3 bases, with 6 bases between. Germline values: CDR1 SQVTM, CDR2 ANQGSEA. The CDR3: CSVVRDTEAFF. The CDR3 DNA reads TGCAGCGTTGTAAGGGACACTGAAGCTTTCTTT.

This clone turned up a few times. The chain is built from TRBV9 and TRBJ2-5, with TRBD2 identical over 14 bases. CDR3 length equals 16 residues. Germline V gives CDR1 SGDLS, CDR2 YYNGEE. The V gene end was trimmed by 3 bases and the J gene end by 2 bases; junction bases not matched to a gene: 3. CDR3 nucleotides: TGTGCCAGCAGCGCAGGGACTAGCGGGGGTCAAGAGACCCAGTACTTC. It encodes CASSAGTSGGQETQYF.

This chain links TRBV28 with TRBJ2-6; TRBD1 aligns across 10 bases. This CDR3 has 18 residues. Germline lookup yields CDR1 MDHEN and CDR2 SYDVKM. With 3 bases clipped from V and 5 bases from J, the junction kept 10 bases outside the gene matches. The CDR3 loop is CASSFHRTGGLRANVLTF. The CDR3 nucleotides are TGTGCCAGCAGTTTTCACCGGACAGGGGGTCTAAGGGCCAACGTCCTGACTTTC.